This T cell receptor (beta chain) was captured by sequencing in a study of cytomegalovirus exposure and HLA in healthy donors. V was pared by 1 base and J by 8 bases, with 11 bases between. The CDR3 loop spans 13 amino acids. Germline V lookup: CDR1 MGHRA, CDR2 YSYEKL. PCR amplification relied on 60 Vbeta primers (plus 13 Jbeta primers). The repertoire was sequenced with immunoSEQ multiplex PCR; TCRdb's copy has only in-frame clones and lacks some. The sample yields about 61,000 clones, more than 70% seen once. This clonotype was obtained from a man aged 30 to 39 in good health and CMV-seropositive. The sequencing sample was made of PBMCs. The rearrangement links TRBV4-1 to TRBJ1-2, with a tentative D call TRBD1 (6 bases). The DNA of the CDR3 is TGCGCCAGCAGCCAAGCAGGGGTAAGCGGCTACACCTTC. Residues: CASSQAGVSGYTF.